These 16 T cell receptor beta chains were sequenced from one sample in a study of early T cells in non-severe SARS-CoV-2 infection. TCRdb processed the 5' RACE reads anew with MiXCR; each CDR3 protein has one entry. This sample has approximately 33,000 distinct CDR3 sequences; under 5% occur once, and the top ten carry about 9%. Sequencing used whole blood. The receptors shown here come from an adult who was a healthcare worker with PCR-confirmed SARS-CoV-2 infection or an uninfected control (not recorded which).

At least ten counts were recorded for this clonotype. For the CDR3, the DNA is TGTGCCAGTTCAGGGATGGGGAATCAGCCCCAGCATTTT. The encoded protein is CASSGMGNQPQHF. This chain joins TRBV19 and TRBJ1-5, with D possibly being TRBD1 (5 bases). V was cut by 8 bases and J by 4 bases, with 12 bases left in between. Germline CDR1 reads LNHDA; CDR2 reads SQIVND (reference sequence). The CDR3 runs 13 residues.

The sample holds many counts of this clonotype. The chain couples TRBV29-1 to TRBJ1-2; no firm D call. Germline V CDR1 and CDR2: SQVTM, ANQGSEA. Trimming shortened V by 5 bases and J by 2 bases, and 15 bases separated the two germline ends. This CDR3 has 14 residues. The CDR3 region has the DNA TGCAGCGTTCTTGAACGAGGAGGGAACTATGGCTACACCTTC. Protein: CSVLERGGNYGYTF. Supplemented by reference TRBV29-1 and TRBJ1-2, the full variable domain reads SAVISQKPSRDICQRGTSLTIQCQVDSQVTMMFWYRQQPGQSLTLIATANQGSEATYESGFVIDKFPISRPNLTFSTLTVSNMSPEDSSIYLCSVLERGGNYGYTFGSGTRLTVV.

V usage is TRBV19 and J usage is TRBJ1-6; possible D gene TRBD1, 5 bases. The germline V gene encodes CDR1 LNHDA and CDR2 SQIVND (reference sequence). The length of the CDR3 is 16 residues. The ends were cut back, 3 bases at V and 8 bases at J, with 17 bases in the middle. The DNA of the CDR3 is TGTGCCAGTAGTATGGCAGGGCGATATTTGGATTCACCCCTCCACTTT. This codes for CASSMAGRYLDSPLHF.

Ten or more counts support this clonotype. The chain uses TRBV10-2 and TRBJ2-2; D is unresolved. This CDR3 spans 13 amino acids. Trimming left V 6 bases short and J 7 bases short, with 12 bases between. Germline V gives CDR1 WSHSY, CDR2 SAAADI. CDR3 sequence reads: CASRSRAGGELFF. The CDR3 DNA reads TGCGCCAGCAGGAGTCGAGCCGGCGGGGAGCTGTTTTTT.

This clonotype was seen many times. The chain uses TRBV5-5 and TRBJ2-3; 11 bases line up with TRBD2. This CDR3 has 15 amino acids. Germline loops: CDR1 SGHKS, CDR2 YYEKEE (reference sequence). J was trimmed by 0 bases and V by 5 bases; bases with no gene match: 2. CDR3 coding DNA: TGTGCCAGCAGTCGACTAGCGGGAAGCACAGATACGCAGTATTTT. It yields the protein CASSRLAGSTDTQYF.

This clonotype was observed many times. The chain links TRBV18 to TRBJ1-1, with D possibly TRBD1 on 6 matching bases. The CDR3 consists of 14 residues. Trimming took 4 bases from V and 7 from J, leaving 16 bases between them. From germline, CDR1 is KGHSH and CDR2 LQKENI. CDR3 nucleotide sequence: TGTGCCAGCTCACTCCTCGCGGGGGCCGGTGAAGCTTTCTTT. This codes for CASSLLAGAGEAFF. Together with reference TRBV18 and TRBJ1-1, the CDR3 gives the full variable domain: NAGVMQNPRHLVRRRGQEARLRCSPMKGHSHVYWYRQLPEEGLKFMVYLQKENIIDESGMPKERFSAEFPKEGPSILRIQQVVRGDSAAYFCASSLLAGAGEAFFGQGTRLTVV.

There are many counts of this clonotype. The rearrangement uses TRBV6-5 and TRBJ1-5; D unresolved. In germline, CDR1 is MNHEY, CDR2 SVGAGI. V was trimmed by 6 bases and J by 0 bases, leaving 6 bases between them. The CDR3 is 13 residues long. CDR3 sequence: CASSPSSNQPQHF. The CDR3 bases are TGTGCCAGCAGCCCGAGTAGCAATCAGCCCCAGCATTTT.

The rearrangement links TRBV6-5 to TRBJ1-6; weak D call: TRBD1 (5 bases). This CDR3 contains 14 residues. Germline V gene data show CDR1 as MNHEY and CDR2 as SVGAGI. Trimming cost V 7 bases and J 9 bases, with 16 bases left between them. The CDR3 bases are TGTGCCAGCAACAGAGGGGAGAGTGGTTCACCCCTCCACTTT. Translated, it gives CASNRGESGSPLHF.

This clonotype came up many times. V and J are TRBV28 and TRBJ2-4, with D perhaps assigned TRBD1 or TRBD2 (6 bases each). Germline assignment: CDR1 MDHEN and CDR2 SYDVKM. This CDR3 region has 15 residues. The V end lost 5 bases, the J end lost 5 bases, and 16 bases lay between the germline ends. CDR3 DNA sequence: TGTGCCAGCAGTGGGACGGGGGCCAACCAAAACATTCAGTACTTC. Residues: CASSGTGANQNIQYF.

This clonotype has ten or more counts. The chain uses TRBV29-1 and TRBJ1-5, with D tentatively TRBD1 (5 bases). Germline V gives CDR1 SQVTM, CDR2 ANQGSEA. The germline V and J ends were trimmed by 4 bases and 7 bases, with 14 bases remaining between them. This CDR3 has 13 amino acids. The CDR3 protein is CSVAPGYRQPQHF. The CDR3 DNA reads TGCAGCGTTGCCCCAGGGTACCGGCAGCCCCAGCATTTT.

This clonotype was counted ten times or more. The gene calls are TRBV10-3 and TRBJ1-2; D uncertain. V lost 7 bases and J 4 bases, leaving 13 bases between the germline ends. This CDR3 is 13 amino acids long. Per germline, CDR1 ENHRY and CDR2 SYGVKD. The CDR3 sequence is CAINPGSTYGYTF. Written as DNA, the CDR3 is TGTGCCATCAACCCGGGCAGTACCTATGGCTACACCTTC.

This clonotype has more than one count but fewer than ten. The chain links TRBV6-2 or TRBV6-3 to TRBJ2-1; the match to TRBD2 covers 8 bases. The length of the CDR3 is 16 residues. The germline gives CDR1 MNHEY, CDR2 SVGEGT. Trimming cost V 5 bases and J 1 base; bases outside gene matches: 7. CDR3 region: CASSTPSGSSYNEQFF. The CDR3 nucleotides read TGTGCCAGCAGTACCCCCAGCGGGAGTTCCTACAATGAGCAGTTCTTC.

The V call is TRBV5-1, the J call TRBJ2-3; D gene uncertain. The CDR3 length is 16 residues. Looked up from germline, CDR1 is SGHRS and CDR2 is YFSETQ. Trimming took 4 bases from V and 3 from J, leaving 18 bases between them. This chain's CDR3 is CASSMLRAFDTDTQYF. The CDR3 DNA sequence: TGCGCCAGCAGCATGCTCCGGGCCTTCGATACAGATACGCAGTATTTT.

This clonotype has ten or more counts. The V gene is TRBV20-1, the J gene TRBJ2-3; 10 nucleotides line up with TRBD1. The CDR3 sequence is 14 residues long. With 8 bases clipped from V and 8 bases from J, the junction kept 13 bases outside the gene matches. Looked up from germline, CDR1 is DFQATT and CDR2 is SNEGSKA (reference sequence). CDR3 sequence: CSIPRGQGSGTQYF. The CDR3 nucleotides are TGCAGTATACCCCGGGGACAGGGGTCGGGTACGCAGTATTTT.

The DNA of the CDR3 is TGTGCCAGCAGCTTGGATTGGGGAGGGCGGAATGGCTACACCTTC. It is translated as CASSLDWGGRNGYTF. The chain uses TRBV5-4 and TRBJ1-2; D gene unclear. The CDR3 has 15 residues. Per germline, CDR1 SGHNT and CDR2 YYREEE (reference sequence). The ends were cut back, 0 bases at V and 6 bases at J, with 15 bases in the middle.

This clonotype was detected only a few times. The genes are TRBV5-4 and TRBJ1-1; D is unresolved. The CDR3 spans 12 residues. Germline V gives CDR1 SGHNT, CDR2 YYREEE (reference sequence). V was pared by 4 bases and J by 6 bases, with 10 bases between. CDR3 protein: CASSNDTSEAFF. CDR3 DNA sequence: TGTGCCAGCAGCAATGACACCTCTGAAGCTTTCTTT.